One and the same sample provided the 9 T cell receptor beta chains below, sequenced in a study of CD8 T cells in ankylosing spondylitis. From the 5' RACE reads, TCRdb called clonotypes with MiXCR, one entry per CDR3 protein. The sample gives fewer than 350,000 distinct CDR3 sequences, under 14% of which show up once; 9.1% is in the top ten. Sequencing was done on a sample of blood, either unsorted or a sorted T cell fraction (not recorded which). The receptors come from a female donor with ankylosing spondylitis or in good health (not recorded which).

In its sample, this clonotype was seen many times. J is TRBJ2-7 and V is TRBV20-1; 14 positions match TRBD2. V dropped 6 bases and J dropped 0; count of bases not matched to a gene: 7. Germline loops: CDR1 DFQATT, CDR2 SNEGSKA (reference sequence). CDR3 length: 16 amino acids. The CDR3 nucleotides read TGCAGTGCAGTAGGACTAGCGGGGGGCCCCTCCTACGAGCAGTACTTC. Protein product: CSAVGLAGGPSYEQYF.

Concerning this clonotype: With a much larger clone just one base away, this may be a read error. The V and J genes are TRBV12-3 or TRBV12-4 and TRBJ1-1; D gene uncertain. This CDR3 contains 12 residues. The CDR3 is CTSSQMNTEAFF. The CDR3 DNA follows: TGTACCAGCAGTCAGATGAACACTGAAGCTTTCTTT.

There are many counts of this clonotype. CDR3 sequence (DNA): TGTGCCAGCAGCTTACAGAGCGGGGGACACAATGAGCAGTTCTTC. It specifies CASSLQSGGHNEQFF. This chain links TRBV7-9 with TRBJ2-1; TRBD2 agrees at 8 bases. The CDR3 has 15 residues. Germline-derived CDR1 and CDR2 are SEHNR and FQNEAQ (reference sequence). V was clipped by 2 bases and J by 5 bases; unmatched bases: 5. The complete variable domain, with remaining parts taken from reference TRBV7-9 and TRBJ2-1, reads DTGVSQNPRHKITKRGQNVTFRCDPISEHNRLYWYRQTLGQGPEFLTYFQNEAQLEKSRLLSDRFSAERPKGSFSTLEIQRTEQGDSAMYLCASSLQSGGHNEQFFGPGTRLTVL.

This clonotype was detected a few times. V and J are TRBV20-1 and TRBJ1-2; D may be TRBD1 (5 bases). The CDR3 loop spans 13 amino acids. Looked up from germline, CDR1 is DFQATT and CDR2 is SNEGSKA (reference sequence). V gave up 3 bases and J gave up 8 bases, with 16 bases separating them. CDR3 protein: CSARGGAHTGYTF. CDR3 bases: TGCAGTGCTAGGGGGGGAGCCCATACCGGCTACACCTTC.

This clonotype was found many times. This rearrangement joins TRBV2 to TRBJ1-1, with TRBD1 as a possible D gene (5 bases). V shed 5 bases and J shed 0 bases, with 10 bases lying between them. Germline values: CDR1 SNHLY, CDR2 FYNNEI. CDR3 length: 14 residues. The CDR3 reads CASSIMGLNTEAFF. The CDR3 DNA reads as TGTGCCAGCAGTATAATGGGACTGAACACTGAAGCTTTCTTT.

This clonotype was seen many times. The gene calls are TRBV29-1 and TRBJ2-2; TRBD1 matches at 8 bases. The CDR3 totals 14 residues. The V segment lost 6 bases and the J segment 0 bases; nucleotides outside the gene matches: 3. From germline, CDR1 is SQVTM and CDR2 ANQGSEA. The CDR3 loop reads CSVDRGSNTGELFF. CDR3 nucleotide sequence: TGCAGCGTCGACAGGGGATCGAACACCGGGGAGCTGTTTTTT.

This clonotype was counted at least ten times. The chain joins TRBV6-1 to TRBJ1-5; D is uncertain. V gave up 6 bases and J gave up 7 bases, with 13 bases separating them. CDR1 is MNHNS, CDR2 SASEGT, per germline. The CDR3 is made up of 13 amino acids. CDR3 nucleotides: TGTGCCAGCAGCCAGTCCCCTATCCAGCCCCAGCATTTT. Protein product: CASSQSPIQPQHF.

At least ten counts were recorded for this clonotype. The chain links TRBV15 to TRBJ2-7; D is ambiguous. The V gene lost 2 bases and the J gene lost 1 base, with 12 bases spanning the gap. This CDR3 is 15 amino acids long. Looked up from germline, CDR1 is LNHNV and CDR2 is YYDKDF (reference sequence). The CDR3 DNA reads TGTGCCACCAGCAGACCACCTTTGGGGTCCTACGAGCAGTACTTC. Protein: CATSRPPLGSYEQYF.

This clonotype has ten or more counts. The chain carries TRBV20-1 and TRBJ2-1; D ambiguous. The CDR3 length is 13 residues. V dropped 1 base and J dropped 4 bases, with 8 bases sitting between them. Germline CDR1 DFQATT, CDR2 SNEGSKA (reference sequence). The CDR3 here is CSARASGYNEQFF. CDR3 DNA sequence: TGCAGTGCTAGAGCATCAGGATACAATGAGCAGTTCTTC.